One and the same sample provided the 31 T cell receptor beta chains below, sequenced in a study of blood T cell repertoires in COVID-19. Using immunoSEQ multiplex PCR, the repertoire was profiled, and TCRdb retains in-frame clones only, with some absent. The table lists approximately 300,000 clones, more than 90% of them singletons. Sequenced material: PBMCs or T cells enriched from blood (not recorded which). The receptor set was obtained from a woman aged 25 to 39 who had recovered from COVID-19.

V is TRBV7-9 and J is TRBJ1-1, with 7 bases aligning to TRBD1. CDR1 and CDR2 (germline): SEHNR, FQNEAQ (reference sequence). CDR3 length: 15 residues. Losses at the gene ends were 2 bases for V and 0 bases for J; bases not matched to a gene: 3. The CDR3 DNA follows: TGTGCCAGCAGCTTATGGACAGGAATGAACACTGAAGCTTTCTTT. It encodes CASSLWTGMNTEAFF.

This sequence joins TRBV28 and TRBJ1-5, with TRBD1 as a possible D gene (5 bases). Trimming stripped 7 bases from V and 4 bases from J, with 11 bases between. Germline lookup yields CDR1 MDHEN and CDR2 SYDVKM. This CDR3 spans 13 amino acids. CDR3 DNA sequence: TGTGCCAGCAACATGGGGGGGAATCAGCCCCAGCATTTT. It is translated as CASNMGGNQPQHF.

The CDR3 DNA follows: TGCGCCAGCTCCGACAGGCCCCTCTCCTACAATGAGCAGTTCTTC. Encoded protein: CASSDRPLSYNEQFF. The gene calls are TRBV5-1 and TRBJ2-1, with D possibly matching TRBD1 (6 bases). Germline V gene data show CDR1 as SGHRS and CDR2 as YFSETQ. The V and J ends lost 7 bases and 0 bases respectively, with 14 bases between them. The CDR3 loop spans 15 amino acids.

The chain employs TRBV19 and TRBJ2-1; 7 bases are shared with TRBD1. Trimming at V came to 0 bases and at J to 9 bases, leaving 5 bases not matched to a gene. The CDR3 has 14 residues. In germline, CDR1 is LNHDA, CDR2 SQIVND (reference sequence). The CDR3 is CASSIDPRGIEQFF. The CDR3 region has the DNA TGTGCCAGTAGTATAGACCCCAGGGGGATTGAGCAGTTCTTC. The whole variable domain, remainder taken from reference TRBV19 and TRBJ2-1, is DGGITQSPKYLFRKEGQNVTLSCEQNLNHDAMYWYRQDPGQGLRLIYYSQIVNDFQKGDIAEGYSVSREKKESFPLTVTSAQKNPTAFYLCASSIDPRGIEQFFGPGTRLTVL.

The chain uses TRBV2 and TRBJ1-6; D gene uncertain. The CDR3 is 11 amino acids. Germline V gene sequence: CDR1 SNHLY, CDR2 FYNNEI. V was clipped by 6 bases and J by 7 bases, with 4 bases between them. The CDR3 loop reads CASRQNSPLHF. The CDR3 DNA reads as TGTGCCAGCAGACAGAATTCACCCCTCCACTTT.

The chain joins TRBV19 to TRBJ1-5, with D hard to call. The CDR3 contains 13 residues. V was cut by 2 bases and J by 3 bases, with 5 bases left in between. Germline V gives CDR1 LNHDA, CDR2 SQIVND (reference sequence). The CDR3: CASSISHNQPQHF. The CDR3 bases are TGTGCCAGTAGTATATCCCACAATCAGCCCCAGCATTTT.

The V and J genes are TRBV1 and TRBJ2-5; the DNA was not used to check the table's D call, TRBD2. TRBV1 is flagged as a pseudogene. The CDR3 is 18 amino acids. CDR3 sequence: CTSSQDPWRDPKEETQYF. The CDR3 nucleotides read TGCACCAGCAGCCAAGATCCATGGCGGGACCCGAAAGAAGAGACCCAGTACTTC.

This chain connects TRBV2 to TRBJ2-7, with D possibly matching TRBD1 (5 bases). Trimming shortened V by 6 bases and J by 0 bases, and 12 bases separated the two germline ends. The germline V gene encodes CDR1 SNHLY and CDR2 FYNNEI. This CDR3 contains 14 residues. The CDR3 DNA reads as TGTGCCAGCAGCCCCAGACAGACCTCCTACGAGCAGTACTTC. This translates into CASSPRQTSYEQYF.

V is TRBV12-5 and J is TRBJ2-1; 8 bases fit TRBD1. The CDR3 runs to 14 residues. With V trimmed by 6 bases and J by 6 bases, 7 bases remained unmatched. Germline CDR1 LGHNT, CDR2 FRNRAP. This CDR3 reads CASGSDRDGNEQFF. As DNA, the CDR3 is TGTGCTAGTGGCTCGGACAGGGATGGCAATGAGCAGTTCTTC.

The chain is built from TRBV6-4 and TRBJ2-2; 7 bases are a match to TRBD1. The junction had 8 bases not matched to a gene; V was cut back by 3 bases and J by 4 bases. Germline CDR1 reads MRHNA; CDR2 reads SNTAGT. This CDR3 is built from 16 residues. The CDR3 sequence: CASSDSPGQSTGELFF. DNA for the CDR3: TGTGCCAGCAGTGATTCACCGGGACAGAGCACCGGGGAGCTGTTTTTT.

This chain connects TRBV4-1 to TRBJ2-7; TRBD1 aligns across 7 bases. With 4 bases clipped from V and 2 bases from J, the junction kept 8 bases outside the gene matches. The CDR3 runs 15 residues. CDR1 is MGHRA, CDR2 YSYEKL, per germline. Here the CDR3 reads CASSPTGAGAYEQYF. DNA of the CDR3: TGCGCCAGCAGCCCTACAGGGGCCGGGGCCTACGAGCAGTACTTC.

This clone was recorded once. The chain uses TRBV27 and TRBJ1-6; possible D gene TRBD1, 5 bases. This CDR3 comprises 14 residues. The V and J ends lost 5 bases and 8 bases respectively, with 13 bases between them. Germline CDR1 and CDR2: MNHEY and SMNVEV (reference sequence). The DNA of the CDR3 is TGTGCCAGCAGTCCCTACCTAGGGGATTCACCCCTCCACTTT. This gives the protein CASSPYLGDSPLHF.

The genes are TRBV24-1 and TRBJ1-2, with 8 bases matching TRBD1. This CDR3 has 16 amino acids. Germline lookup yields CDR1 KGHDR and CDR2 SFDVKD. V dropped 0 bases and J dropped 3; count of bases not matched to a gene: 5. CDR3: CATSDLPGTGYYGYTF. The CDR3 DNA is TGTGCCACCAGTGATTTGCCCGGGACAGGCTACTATGGCTACACCTTC.

The CDR3 DNA reads TGTGCCAGCAGATTAAGCGGGACCTCTGGAAACACCATATATTTT. Translation gives CASRLSGTSGNTIYF. The rearrangement links TRBV28 to TRBJ1-3; TRBD1 is a possible D gene (5 bases). V lost 6 bases to trimming and J lost 0 bases, with 12 bases between them. The CDR3 totals 15 residues. Per the germline V gene, CDR1 is MDHEN and CDR2 is SYDVKM.

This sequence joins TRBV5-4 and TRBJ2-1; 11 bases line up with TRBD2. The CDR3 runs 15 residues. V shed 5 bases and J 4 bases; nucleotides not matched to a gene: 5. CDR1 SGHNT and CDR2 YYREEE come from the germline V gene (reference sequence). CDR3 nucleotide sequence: TGTGCCAGCAGTCGAGGGACTAGCGGTTACAATGAGCAGTTCTTC. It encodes CASSRGTSGYNEQFF.

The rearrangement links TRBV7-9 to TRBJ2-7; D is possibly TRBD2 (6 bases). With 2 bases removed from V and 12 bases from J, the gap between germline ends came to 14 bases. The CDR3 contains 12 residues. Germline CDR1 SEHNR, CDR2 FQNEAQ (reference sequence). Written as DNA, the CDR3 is TGTGCCAGCAGCTTAAGCGGGCAGTATCTGTACTTC. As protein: CASSLSGQYLYF.

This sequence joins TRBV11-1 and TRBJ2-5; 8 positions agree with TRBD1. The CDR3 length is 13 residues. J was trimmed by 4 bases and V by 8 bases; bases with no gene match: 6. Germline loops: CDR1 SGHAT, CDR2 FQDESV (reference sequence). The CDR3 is CASSQGARETQYF. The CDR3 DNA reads TGTGCCAGCTCGCAGGGGGCGCGAGAGACCCAGTACTTC.

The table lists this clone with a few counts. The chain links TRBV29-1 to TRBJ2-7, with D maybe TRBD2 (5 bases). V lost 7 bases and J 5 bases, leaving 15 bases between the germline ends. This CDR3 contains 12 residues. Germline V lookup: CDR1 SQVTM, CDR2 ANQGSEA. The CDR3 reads CSAARGLDEQYF. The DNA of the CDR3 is TGCAGCGCCGCCCGCGGGCTTGACGAGCAGTACTTC.

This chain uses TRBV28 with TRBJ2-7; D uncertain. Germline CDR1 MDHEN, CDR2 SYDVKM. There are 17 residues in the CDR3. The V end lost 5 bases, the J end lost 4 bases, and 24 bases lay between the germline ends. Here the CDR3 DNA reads TGTGCCAGCAGTCTACCTCTTTTTAGCCGCCGCCGGTACGAGCAGTACTTC. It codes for CASSLPLFSRRRYEQYF.

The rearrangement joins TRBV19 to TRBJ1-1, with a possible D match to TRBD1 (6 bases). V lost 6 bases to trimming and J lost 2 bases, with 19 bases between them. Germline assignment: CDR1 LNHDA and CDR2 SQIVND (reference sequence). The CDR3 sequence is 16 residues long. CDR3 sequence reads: CASRTLQGNVNTEAFF. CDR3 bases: TGTGCCAGTAGGACCCTCCAGGGGAATGTCAACACTGAAGCTTTCTTT.

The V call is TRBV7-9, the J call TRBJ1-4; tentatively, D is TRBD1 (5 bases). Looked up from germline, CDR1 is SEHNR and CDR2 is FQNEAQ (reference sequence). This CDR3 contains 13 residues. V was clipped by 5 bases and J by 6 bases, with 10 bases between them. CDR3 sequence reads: CASSGGNYEKLFF. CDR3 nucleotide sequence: TGTGCCAGCAGCGGGGGGAACTATGAAAAACTGTTTTTT.

The CDR3 region is CATSRDRGINQPQHF. The CDR3 region has the DNA TGTGCCACCAGCAGAGACAGGGGGATCAATCAGCCCCAGCATTTT. The chain joins TRBV15 to TRBJ1-5, with 7 nucleotides matching TRBD1. The CDR3 is 15 amino acids. Germline CDR1 reads LNHNV; CDR2 reads YYDKDF (reference sequence). The junction had 2 bases not matched to a gene; V was cut back by 0 bases and J by 3 bases.

The CDR3 protein is CASSQDHGTPTRSSGNTIYF. The CDR3 region has the DNA TGCGCCAGCAGCCAAGACCACGGGACACCAACCCGGAGCTCTGGAAACACCATATATTTT. The V and J genes are TRBV4-1 and TRBJ1-3, with D tentatively TRBD1 (6 bases). Germline V gene sequence: CDR1 MGHRA, CDR2 YSYEKL. V gave up 0 bases and J gave up 0 bases, with 21 bases separating them. The CDR3 runs to 20 residues.

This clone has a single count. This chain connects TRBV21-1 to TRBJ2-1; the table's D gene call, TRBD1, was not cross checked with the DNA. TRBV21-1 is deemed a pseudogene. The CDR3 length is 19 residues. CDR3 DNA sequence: TGTGCCAGCAACGATGGACAGGGGGAAGCGGGAACCCACAAGGATGAGCAGTTCTTC. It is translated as CASNDGQGEAGTHKDEQFF.

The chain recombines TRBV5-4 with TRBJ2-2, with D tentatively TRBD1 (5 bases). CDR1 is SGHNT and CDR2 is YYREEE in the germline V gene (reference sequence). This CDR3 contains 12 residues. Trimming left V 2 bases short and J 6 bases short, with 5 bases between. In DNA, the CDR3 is TGTGCCAGCAGCTTAGGGGCCGGGGAGCTGTTTTTT. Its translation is CASSLGAGELFF.

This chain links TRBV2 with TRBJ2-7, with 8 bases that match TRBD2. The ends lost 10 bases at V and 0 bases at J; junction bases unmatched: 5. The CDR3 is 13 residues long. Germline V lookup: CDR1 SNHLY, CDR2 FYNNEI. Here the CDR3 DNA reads TGTGCCATCGGGACTAGTAGCTCCTACGAGCAGTACTTC. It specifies CAIGTSSSYEQYF.

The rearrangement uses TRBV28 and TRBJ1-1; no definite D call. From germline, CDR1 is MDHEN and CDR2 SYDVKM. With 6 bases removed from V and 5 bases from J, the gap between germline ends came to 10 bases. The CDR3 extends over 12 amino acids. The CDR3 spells CASSPPQTEAFF. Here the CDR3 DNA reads TGTGCCAGCAGCCCCCCCCAGACTGAAGCTTTCTTT.

Here the CDR3 reads CASSPGTVNQPQHF. The CDR3 DNA sequence: TGTGCCAGCAGTCCCGGGACAGTGAATCAGCCCCAGCATTTT. The genes are TRBV28 and TRBJ1-5; 7 nucleotides agree with TRBD1. After removal of 5 bases from V and 4 bases from J, the junction contained 5 bases not matched to a gene. The CDR3 has 14 amino acids. The V gene's germline CDR1 is MDHEN and CDR2 SYDVKM.

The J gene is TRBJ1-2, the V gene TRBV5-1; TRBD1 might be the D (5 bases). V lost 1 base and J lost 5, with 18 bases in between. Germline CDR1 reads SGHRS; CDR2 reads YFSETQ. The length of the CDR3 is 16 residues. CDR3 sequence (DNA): TGCGCCAGCAGCTTGTACGGGGGAACGATAGAGTATGGCTACACCTTC. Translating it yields CASSLYGGTIEYGYTF. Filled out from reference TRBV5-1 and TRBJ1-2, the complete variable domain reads KAGVTQTPRYLIKTRGQQVTLSCSPISGHRSVSWYQQTPGQGLQFLFEYFSETQRNKGNFPGRFSGRQFSNSRSEMNVSTLELGDSALYLCASSLYGGTIEYGYTFGSGTRLTVV.

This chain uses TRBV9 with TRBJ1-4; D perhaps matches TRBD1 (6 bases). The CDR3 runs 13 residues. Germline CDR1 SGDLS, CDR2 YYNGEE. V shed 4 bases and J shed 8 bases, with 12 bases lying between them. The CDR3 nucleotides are TGTGCCAGCAGCCCCGGGACACGGGAAAAACTGTTTTTT. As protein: CASSPGTREKLFF. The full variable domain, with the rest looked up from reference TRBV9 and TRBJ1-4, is DSGVTQTPKHLITATGQRVTLRCSPRSGDLSVYWYQQSLDQGLQFLIQYYNGEERAKGNILERFSAQQFPDLHSELNLSSLELGDSALYFCASSPGTREKLFFGSGTQLSVL.

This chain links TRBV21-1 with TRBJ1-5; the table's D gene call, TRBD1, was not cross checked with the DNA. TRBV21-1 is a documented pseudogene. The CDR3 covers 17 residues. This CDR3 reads CASSTILGQGSNQPQHF. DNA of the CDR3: TGTGCCAGCAGCACAATTCTAGGACAGGGGAGCAATCAGCCCCAGCATTTT.